Shown below are 10 T cell receptor beta chains from a single sample sequenced in a study of cytomegalovirus exposure and HLA in healthy donors. In the PCR, 60 Vbeta and 13 Jbeta primers were used. Clones were read by immunoSEQ multiplex PCR, and TCRdb kept only the in-frame ones, dropping some. The sample has about 170,000 clones; the top ten hold over 1%. Sequencing was carried out using PBMCs. The receptors were sampled from a woman aged 60-70 years in good health and CMV-seronegative.

The rearrangement joins TRBV10-1 to TRBJ2-7; 9 bases line up with TRBD2. There are 15 residues in the CDR3. The ends lost 4 bases at V and 2 bases at J; junction bases unmatched: 6. From germline, CDR1 is WNHNN and CDR2 SYGVQD (reference sequence). CDR3 in DNA: TGCGCCAGCAGTGCCCCGGGACTAGCTACCTACGAGCAGTACTTC. This encodes CASSAPGLATYEQYF.

CDR3 loop: CACPGGSGNTIYF. In nucleotides, the CDR3 is TGTGCCTGCCCCGGAGGGTCTGGAAACACCATATATTTT. This rearrangement joins TRBV30 to TRBJ1-3, with unresolved D. The CDR3 length is 13 residues. Germline V lookup: CDR1 GTSNPN, CDR2 SVGIG (reference sequence). V shed 6 bases and J shed 1 base, with 10 bases lying between them.

The chain employs TRBV5-1 and TRBJ2-3, with 8 bases that match TRBD2. The ends lost 0 bases at V and 10 bases at J; junction bases unmatched: 4. The CDR3 totals 13 residues. CDR1 SGHRS and CDR2 YFSETQ come from the germline V gene. For the CDR3, the DNA is TGCGCCAGCAGCTTGGAACCGGGAGGGGCGCAGTATTTT. This encodes CASSLEPGGAQYF.

The genes are TRBV5-4 and TRBJ1-3, with D perhaps TRBD1 (5 bases). The V end lost 2 bases, the J end lost 2 bases, and 17 bases lay between the germline ends. CDR1 and CDR2 from the germline V gene are SGHNT and YYREEE (reference sequence). CDR3 length: 17 amino acids. The chain's CDR3 is CASSFLQGGGTGNTIYF. The CDR3, as DNA: TGTGCCAGCAGCTTCCTTCAGGGAGGAGGGACTGGAAACACCATATATTTT.

The chain uses TRBV19 and TRBJ2-1, with 7 nucleotides matching TRBD1. This CDR3 has 16 residues. CDR1 and CDR2 from the germline V gene are LNHDA and SQIVND (reference sequence). J gave up 4 bases and V 7 bases, and 13 bases lay outside the gene matches. CDR3 amino acids: CASTPRPLDRYNEQFF. The CDR3 region has the DNA TGTGCCAGTACACCACGACCCCTGGACAGGTACAATGAGCAGTTCTTC.

The chain has TRBV6-5 and TRBJ2-7; maybe TRBD2 (5 bases). Trimming left V 6 bases short and J 0 bases short, with 15 bases between. Looked up from germline, CDR1 is MNHEY and CDR2 is SVGAGI. The CDR3 has 15 amino acids. This chain's CDR3 is CASSVDGRDSYEQYF. CDR3 nucleotides: TGTGCCAGCAGCGTGGACGGTCGGGACTCCTACGAGCAGTACTTC.

The rearrangement joins TRBV29-1 to TRBJ1-1, with D possibly being TRBD1 (6 bases). The CDR3 has 13 residues. Looked up from germline, CDR1 is SQVTM and CDR2 is ANQGSEA. V was shortened by 6 bases and J by 1 base, with 12 bases between the two germline ends. The CDR3 DNA is TGCAGCGTGGACAGTTTCGGGAACACTGAAGCTTTCTTT. Its translation: CSVDSFGNTEAFF.

CDR3 in amino acids: CASSPLGQGNQPQHF. DNA of the CDR3: TGTGCCAGCAGTCCTTTGGGACAGGGCAATCAGCCCCAGCATTTT. J is TRBJ1-5 and V is TRBV27; the match to TRBD1 covers 8 bases. Germline values: CDR1 MNHEY, CDR2 SMNVEV (reference sequence). J gave up 2 bases and V 5 bases, and 5 bases lay outside the gene matches. The CDR3 covers 15 residues.

As regards this clone: Other DNA sequences within the sample encode an identical CDR3. The chain has TRBV29-1 and TRBJ1-1; the D gene is possibly TRBD1 (5 bases). CDR3 length: 11 residues. Germline V CDR1 and CDR2: SQVTM, ANQGSEA. The V gene lost 6 bases and the J gene lost 4 bases, with 9 bases spanning the gap. The CDR3 reads CSVPRGTEAFF. In DNA form, the CDR3 reads TGCAGCGTCCCAAGGGGCACTGAAGCTTTCTTT. The complete variable domain, with remaining parts taken from reference TRBV29-1 and TRBJ1-1, reads SAVISQKPSRDICQRGTSLTIQCQVDSQVTMMFWYRQQPGQSLTLIATANQGSEATYESGFVIDKFPISRPNLTFSTLTVSNMSPEDSSIYLCSVPRGTEAFFGQGTRLTVV.

V is TRBV6-5 and J is TRBJ2-2; 8 bases match TRBD2. J gave up 4 bases and V 2 bases, and 6 bases lay outside the gene matches. This CDR3 is built from 16 residues. Germline V gene sequence: CDR1 MNHEY, CDR2 SVGAGI. In DNA form, the CDR3 reads TGTGCCAGCAGTTACGATCCTAGCGGGCTCACCGGGGAGCTGTTTTTT. Its translation: CASSYDPSGLTGELFF.